This T cell receptor (beta chain) was captured in a study of T-cell reconstitution after alpha-beta-depleted transplantation in children (dated by TCRdb to about 2016). Some background on the complete study: T-cell immune reconstitution after TCRalphabeta/CD19-depleted allogeneic hematopoietic cell transplantation in children was quantitatively tracked in the study by means of TCR repertoire profiling.

V gives up 6 bases and J gives up 5 bases, and the segment between their germline ends measures 13 bases. Measured from the cysteine to the phenylalanine, the CDR3 is 13 residues long. Only the CDR3 DNA stays, 39 bases, in frame from base 1. The germline V gene (reference sequence) gives CDR1 as SGHNT and CDR2 as YYREEE. The library was made by PCR. The run used an Illumina HiSeq 2500. To normalize quantification of the TCRbeta repertoire, the TCR libraries were built with molecular barcoding that relied on unique molecular identifiers. Using fastp trimming at Q25 and MiXCR clonotype assembly, TCRdb reanalyzed the public sequencing data and kept in-frame beta chains. For every CDR3 protein sequence, its rows merge into one entry that carries the most common genes and DNA. Present in this sample are about 610,000 distinct CDR3 sequences, roughly a tenth of which were seen just once. Roughly 4% of the sample belongs to the ten largest clones.

Comment on this clonotype: The antigen it recognizes is unknown. No base quality values were provided; no much bigger clone lies one nucleotide off.

The sequence came from a human donor who donated a stem cell graft to a child with acute myeloid leukemia. Sample: PBMCs from the stem cell graft donor, taken from the stem cell graft. The chain joins TRBV5-4 to TRBJ2-3, with an unclear D gene assignment. The CDR3 reads as follows: CASTTSSEDTQYF. The DNA sequence is TGTGCCAGCACCACATCTTCGGAAGATACGCAGTATTTT.